One and the same sample provided the 19 T cell receptor beta chains below, sequenced in a study of shared clonotypes between healthy human individuals. Some clones are missing from TCRdb's copy, which holds only in-frame ones; the method was immunoSEQ multiplex PCR. The repertoire holds over 850,000 clones, with around three quarters as singletons. The material sequenced was memory CD4+ T cells from PBMCs. Subset indicated: CD45RA-negative fraction. All receptors derive from a man younger than 35 in good health. Some clones in this sample may be carry-over from other donors' samples.

V gene TRBV7-2 combines with J gene TRBJ2-7; D is undetermined. The ends were cut back, 5 bases at V and 0 bases at J, with 11 bases in the middle. The CDR3 sequence is 14 residues long. In germline, CDR1 is SGHTA, CDR2 FQGNSA. The CDR3 DNA follows: TGTGCCAGCAGCCTAGTAGAACCCTCCTACGAGCAGTACTTC. As protein: CASSLVEPSYEQYF.

V gene TRBV11-2 combines with J gene TRBJ2-7; no clear D. The CDR3 is 14 amino acids. V dropped 1 base and J dropped 1 base, with 8 bases sitting between them. CDR1 is SGHAT and CDR2 is FQNNGV in the germline V gene. The CDR3 nucleotides read TGTGCCAGCAGCTTAGGCGGCAAATCCTACGAGCAGTACTTC. The encoded protein is CASSLGGKSYEQYF.

The chain combines TRBV11-2 with TRBJ1-2; TRBD1 matches 7 bases. The CDR3 has 17 residues. The trim removed 0 bases at V and 4 bases at J, leaving 11 bases unmatched. Germline lookup yields CDR1 SGHAT and CDR2 FQNNGV. As DNA, the CDR3 is TGTGCCAGCAGCTTAGATTGGTCTTGGGACAGCCGCTATGGCTACACCTTC. Translation gives CASSLDWSWDSRYGYTF.

The CDR3 DNA reads TGCGCCAGCAGCAGGGTTTCAACAGATACGCAGTATTTT. Its protein is CASSRVSTDTQYF. This chain links TRBV5-1 with TRBJ2-3; D uncertain. The V and J ends lost 4 bases and 3 bases respectively, with 9 bases between them. There are 13 residues in the CDR3. Per germline, CDR1 SGHRS and CDR2 YFSETQ.

The chain has TRBV25-1 and TRBJ2-1; unclear D gene. Germline V gives CDR1 MGHDK, CDR2 SYGVNS. The germline V and J ends were trimmed by 6 bases and 6 bases, with 3 bases remaining between them. This CDR3 comprises 10 residues. The CDR3 sequence is CASRRNEQFF. In DNA, the CDR3 is TGTGCCAGCAGGCGCAATGAGCAGTTCTTC.

The J gene is TRBJ2-3, the V gene TRBV6-5, with TRBD2 matching 10 bases. The CDR3 consists of 16 residues. The germline V gene has CDR1 MNHEY and CDR2 SVGAGI. J lost 4 bases, V lost 4 bases, and 8 bases had no gene match. CDR3 amino acids: CASSSPSGSEPDTQYF. The CDR3 nucleotides are TGTGCCAGCAGTTCACCTAGCGGGAGTGAGCCAGATACGCAGTATTTT.

CDR3 DNA: TGCGCCAGCAGCTTGGCCGGTTTTGGGACAGGGGGACTTAAATCCTACGAGCAGTACTTC. As protein: CASSLAGFGTGGLKSYEQYF. This chain connects TRBV5-1 to TRBJ2-7, with 11 nucleotides matching TRBD1. The trim removed 0 bases at V and 1 base at J, leaving 15 bases unmatched. This CDR3 is built from 20 residues. Per the germline V gene, CDR1 is SGHRS and CDR2 is YFSETQ.

J is TRBJ2-6 and V is TRBV5-1, with D perhaps matching TRBD1 (6 bases). The CDR3 runs 18 residues. Trimming removed 3 bases from V and 0 bases from J, with 16 bases in between. Germline-derived CDR1 and CDR2 are SGHRS and YFSETQ. The DNA of the CDR3 is TGCGCCAGCAGCTACTGGACAGTCCCGCCCTCTGGGGCCAACGTCCTGACTTTC. Its protein is CASSYWTVPPSGANVLTF.

The J gene is TRBJ2-7, the V gene TRBV18; the D call may be TRBD1 or TRBD2 (6 bases each). V was cut by 2 bases and J by 6 bases, with 14 bases left in between. CDR3 size: 14 residues. The germline gives CDR1 KGHSH, CDR2 LQKENI. The CDR3 DNA is TGTGCCAGCTCACCAGGAGGGGGGATTATCGAGCAGTACTTC. Residues: CASSPGGGIIEQYF.

The rearrangement joins TRBV5-8 to TRBJ2-6, with TRBD2 as a possible D gene (5 bases). The CDR3 has 17 residues. The ends were cut back, 0 bases at V and 0 bases at J, with 10 bases in the middle. Germline V lookup: CDR1 SGHTS, CDR2 YDEGEE. The CDR3 sequence is CASSLAVGDSGANVLTF. CDR3 sequence (DNA): TGTGCCAGCAGCTTGGCGGTCGGGGACTCTGGGGCCAACGTCCTGACTTTC.

This rearrangement joins TRBV10-2 to TRBJ2-3, with 10 bases identical to TRBD2. The CDR3 runs to 16 residues. Germline CDR1 WSHSY, CDR2 SAAADI. Losses at the gene ends were 6 bases for V and 4 bases for J; bases not matched to a gene: 10. In nucleotides, the CDR3 is TGCGCCAGCAGCATGGTCCTAGCGGGAGTTTCAGATACGCAGTATTTT. Translation gives CASSMVLAGVSDTQYF.

V is TRBV7-3 and J is TRBJ2-7; no firm D call. Germline V lookup: CDR1 SGHTA, CDR2 FQGTGA. This CDR3 is built from 13 residues. Trimming left V 6 bases short and J 4 bases short, with 13 bases between. The CDR3 nucleotides are TGTGCCAGCAGTCCAGCATTGAATTACGAGCAGTACTTC. It is translated as CASSPALNYEQYF.

The genes are TRBV30 and TRBJ1-6; no clear D. V was clipped by 2 bases and J by 0 bases, with 11 bases between them. This CDR3 has 16 amino acids. The V gene's germline CDR1 is GTSNPN and CDR2 SVGIG (reference sequence). CDR3 loop: CAWSFEPSSYNSPLHF. CDR3 bases: TGTGCCTGGAGTTTTGAACCGAGCTCCTATAATTCACCCCTCCACTTT.

J is TRBJ2-1 and V is TRBV5-1, with D unclear. CDR1 and CDR2 from the germline V gene are SGHRS and YFSETQ. This CDR3 has 14 residues. Trimming removed 0 bases from V and 3 bases from J, with 7 bases in between. The CDR3, as DNA: TGCGCCAGCAGCTTGGCTCATGGCTACAATGAGCAGTTCTTC. It is translated as CASSLAHGYNEQFF.

Many counts were recorded for this clone. The chain has TRBV28 and TRBJ2-2, with D possibly matching TRBD1 (6 bases). Looked up from germline, CDR1 is MDHEN and CDR2 is SYDVKM. The CDR3 length is 22 residues. Trimming took off 3 bases at V and 3 bases at J, with 32 bases between the two ends. The CDR3 is CASSLFYFSALGGFTDTGELFF. CDR3 in DNA: TGTGCCAGCAGTTTGTTCTATTTTTCGGCACTAGGGGGATTTACGGACACCGGGGAGCTGTTTTTT.

The rearrangement links TRBV10-1 to TRBJ2-5; 9 nucleotides match TRBD2. The germline gives CDR1 WNHNN, CDR2 SYGVQD (reference sequence). The junction had 2 bases not matched to a gene; V was cut back by 6 bases and J by 3 bases. This CDR3 has 13 amino acids. CDR3 loop: CASSVAGEETQYF. DNA of the CDR3: TGCGCCAGCAGCGTAGCGGGAGAAGAGACCCAGTACTTC.

V is TRBV7-9 and J is TRBJ2-5, with 7 bases lining up with TRBD2. The V gene's germline CDR1 is SEHNR and CDR2 FQNEAQ (reference sequence). The J segment lost 5 bases and the V segment lost 2 bases, leaving 8 bases of the junction unmatched. This CDR3 is 15 amino acids long. CDR3 DNA: TGTGCCAGCAGCTTATTCCAGGCCGGGGGGGAGACCCAGTACTTC. Its protein is CASSLFQAGGETQYF.

The chain uses TRBV2 and TRBJ1-5; 7 bases agree with TRBD1. The CDR3 is 13 amino acids. Looked up from germline, CDR1 is SNHLY and CDR2 is FYNNEI. Trimming took 5 bases from V and 4 from J; bases not matched to a gene: 2. CDR3 nucleotide sequence: TGTGCCAGCAGTATGGGACAGAATCAGCCCCAGCATTTT. Translating it yields CASSMGQNQPQHF.

The chain joins TRBV28 to TRBJ1-4, with TRBD1 matching 9 bases. The CDR3 loop spans 15 amino acids. Germline values: CDR1 MDHEN, CDR2 SYDVKM. J lost 8 bases, V lost 5 bases, and 9 bases had no gene match. As DNA, the CDR3 is TGTGCCAGCAGTAGCCTGGACAGGGGCGACGAAAAACTGTTTTTT. It encodes CASSSLDRGDEKLFF.